These 23 T cell receptor beta chains share one sample of origin, sequenced in a study of graft-versus-host responses after intestinal transplantation. These receptors have no identified antigens. Clones were read by immunoSEQ multiplex PCR, and TCRdb kept only the in-frame ones, dropping some. The data show roughly 75,000 clones, with roughly 91% seen just once and more than 0.095% held by the top ten. The source material was unstimulated CD4+ T cells sorted from spleen or lymph node cells, sampled before intestinal transplant. The receptors here all came from a human donor who received an intestinal transplant.

V gene TRBV30 combines with J gene TRBJ2-7; 13 nucleotides agree with TRBD2. The CDR3 covers 17 residues. Germline CDR1 is GTSNPN and CDR2 is SVGIG (reference sequence). The V gene end was trimmed by 0 bases and the J gene end by 5 bases; junction bases not matched to a gene: 10. CDR3 bases: TGTGCCTGGAGTGTATCGGTACTAGCGGGGGGGATCCACGAGCAGTACTTC. It specifies CAWSVSVLAGGIHEQYF. Filled out from reference TRBV30 and TRBJ2-7, the complete variable domain reads SQTIHQWPATLVQPVGSPLSLECTVEGTSNPNLYWYRQAAGRGLQLLFYSVGIGQISSEVPQNLSASRPQDRQFILSSKKLLLSDSGFYLCAWSVSVLAGGIHEQYFGPGTRLTVT.

The chain employs TRBV6-5 and TRBJ2-5, with 7 bases matching TRBD2. There are 11 residues in the CDR3. Germline-derived CDR1 and CDR2 are MNHEY and SVGAGI. The junction had 5 bases not matched to a gene; V was cut back by 11 bases and J by 5 bases. CDR3 nucleotides: TGTGCCGGGGAGGGCGGGGAGACCCAGTACTTC. This gives the protein CAGEGGETQYF.

This chain links TRBV9 with TRBJ1-2, with 11 nucleotides matching TRBD1. The germline V gene has CDR1 SGDLS and CDR2 YYNGEE. With 5 bases clipped from V and 2 bases from J, the junction kept 5 bases outside the gene matches. The CDR3 length is 15 residues. The CDR3 loop is CASSYRTGGNYGYTF. CDR3 DNA sequence: TGTGCCAGCAGTTATCGGACAGGGGGCAACTATGGCTACACCTTC.

V gene TRBV4-3 combines with J gene TRBJ2-5; 7 positions agree with TRBD1. The J call may be wrong; the DNA end is better matched by TRBJ2-7. The CDR3 sequence is 16 residues long. Germline lookup yields CDR1 LGHNA and CDR2 YSLEER. This chain's CDR3 is CASSLEVTGKSYEQYF. In DNA, the CDR3 is TGCGCCAGCAGCCTGGAGGTGACAGGGAAGTCCTACGAGCAGTACTTC.

The chain is built from TRBV10-3 and TRBJ1-6, with a weak D call TRBD1 (5 bases). V gave up 3 bases and J gave up 7 bases, with 10 bases separating them. CDR1 and CDR2 from the germline V gene are ENHRY and SYGVKD. The CDR3 is 14 residues long. In DNA form, the CDR3 reads TGTGCCATCAGTGACAGGGTGGGGAATTCACCCCTCCACTTT. Protein product: CAISDRVGNSPLHF.

This chain links TRBV5-4 with TRBJ2-3; TRBD2 agrees at 7 bases. Germline V gene lookup returns CDR1 SGHNT and CDR2 YYREEE (reference sequence). The CDR3 runs 16 residues. V shed 0 bases, J shed 1 base, and the junction held 5 bases outside the gene matches. CDR3 loop: CASSLADRGGTDTQYF. The CDR3 nucleotides are TGTGCCAGCAGCTTGGCCGATCGGGGGGGCACAGATACGCAGTATTTT.

This chain links TRBV7-2 with TRBJ1-2; a possible D gene is TRBD1 (5 bases). This CDR3 has 14 residues. The V gene's germline CDR1 is SGHTA and CDR2 FQGNSA. The ends were cut back, 3 bases at V and 2 bases at J, with 10 bases in the middle. In DNA, the CDR3 is TGTGCCAGCAGCTTGGGGGGAGGGAACTATGGCTACACCTTC. It codes for CASSLGGGNYGYTF.

This chain joins TRBV10-3 and TRBJ1-1; 9 nucleotides line up with TRBD1. Per germline, CDR1 ENHRY and CDR2 SYGVKD. The CDR3 has 20 residues. V was clipped by 2 bases and J by 0 bases; unmatched bases: 16. The CDR3 DNA follows: TGTGCCATCAGTGAGATATTGGGACACAGGGGGCATATGGTGAACACTGAAGCTTTCTTT. Encoded protein: CAISEILGHRGHMVNTEAFF.

The chain combines TRBV27 with TRBJ1-5; 9 bases are a match to TRBD1. The CDR3 covers 16 residues. V trimming: 3 bases; J trimming: 4 bases; junction bases outside the gene matches: 7. Germline lookup yields CDR1 MNHEY and CDR2 SMNVEV (reference sequence). DNA of the CDR3: TGTGCCAGCAGTTTGGGACAGGGTAGGGGTAATCAGCCCCAGCATTTT. Its translation is CASSLGQGRGNQPQHF.

The chain has TRBV18 and TRBJ2-3; D is unclear. The CDR3 is 14 amino acids. Germline V gene sequence: CDR1 KGHSH, CDR2 LQKENI. Trimming removed 0 bases from V and 5 bases from J, with 9 bases in between. The CDR3 here is CASSPPHRLDTQYF. The CDR3 DNA sequence: TGTGCCAGCTCACCACCGCACCGGTTAGATACGCAGTATTTT.

J is TRBJ1-6 and V is TRBV30; 8 bases agree with TRBD1. Trimming at V came to 5 bases and at J to 7 bases, leaving 4 bases not matched to a gene. The CDR3 length is 13 residues. Germline V gene sequence: CDR1 GTSNPN, CDR2 SVGIG (reference sequence). CDR3 protein: CAWGGQGNSPLHF. Here the CDR3 DNA reads TGTGCCTGGGGAGGACAGGGAAATTCACCCCTCCACTTT.

V and J are TRBV10-1 and TRBJ2-7; 10 bases agree with TRBD1. The CDR3 consists of 16 residues. Germline V gene lookup returns CDR1 WNHNN and CDR2 SYGVQD (reference sequence). Germline trimming cut 0 bases from V and 4 bases from J; bases unmatched to any gene: 6. The DNA for the CDR3 is TGCGCCAGCAGTGAGTCCGACGGGACAGGGGTATACGAGCAGTACTTC. Translating it yields CASSESDGTGVYEQYF.

J is TRBJ2-2 and V is TRBV19; 7 bases align to TRBD2. The V segment lost 4 bases and the J segment 6 bases; nucleotides outside the gene matches: 11. Germline lookup yields CDR1 LNHDA and CDR2 SQIVND (reference sequence). CDR3 length: 16 residues. This CDR3 is CASSTTGTTRPGELFF. In DNA, the CDR3 is TGTGCCAGTAGTACGACCGGGACTACCAGGCCCGGGGAGCTGTTTTTT.

V usage is TRBV19 and J usage is TRBJ2-7; 7 bases map to TRBD1. The V gene end was trimmed by 5 bases and the J gene end by 4 bases; junction bases not matched to a gene: 11. The germline V gene has CDR1 LNHDA and CDR2 SQIVND (reference sequence). CDR3 size: 15 residues. The CDR3 DNA reads TGTGCCAGTAGTGTTCGACAGGGAAGGAATTACGAGCAGTACTTC. This codes for CASSVRQGRNYEQYF.

The chain joins TRBV7-8 to TRBJ2-2; D possibly corresponds to TRBD1 (6 bases). The CDR3 is made up of 16 amino acids. Between the trimmed V and J ends, which lost 2 bases and 6 bases, there was a span of 16 bases. Germline V gives CDR1 SGHVS, CDR2 FQNEAQ. Here the CDR3 DNA reads TGTGCCAGCAGCTTATACCCTCCAGAGGGGGCCGGGGAGCTGTTTTTT. Its protein product is CASSLYPPEGAGELFF.

The rearrangement uses TRBV15 and TRBJ1-2; D is unresolved. V lost 4 bases, J lost 3 bases, and 9 bases lay in between. This CDR3 has 13 amino acids. CDR1 is LNHNV and CDR2 is YYDKDF in the germline V gene (reference sequence). The CDR3 DNA is TGTGCCACCAGCATAGGAGGCGACTATGGCTACACCTTC. This translates into CATSIGGDYGYTF.

The V gene is TRBV7-2, the J gene TRBJ2-2; D remains unclear. Germline lookup yields CDR1 SGHTA and CDR2 FQGNSA. This CDR3 comprises 14 residues. V lost 6 bases and J lost 3, with 11 bases in between. CDR3 coding DNA: TGTGCCAGCAGTTTTAGTAGAGACACCGGGGAGCTGTTTTTT. Translating gives CASSFSRDTGELFF.

The rearrangement joins TRBV2 to TRBJ2-7; D might be TRBD1 (6 bases). Deletions cut 4 bases from V and 0 bases from J, with 13 bases between. Germline values: CDR1 SNHLY, CDR2 FYNNEI. The CDR3 covers 15 residues. The CDR3 bases are TGTGCCAGCAGTGTCGGACAGCCTAGCTCCTACGAGCAGTACTTC. It encodes CASSVGQPSSYEQYF.

The genes are TRBV6-5 and TRBJ2-1, with 8 bases lining up with TRBD1. The germline V gene has CDR1 MNHEY and CDR2 SVGAGI. Trimming cost V 4 bases and J 7 bases; bases outside gene matches: 3. There are 13 residues in the CDR3. CDR3 DNA: TGTGCCAGCAGTTTAGACAGGGGAAATGAGCAGTTCTTC. Protein sequence: CASSLDRGNEQFF.

This rearrangement joins TRBV5-1 to TRBJ1-4, with 11 bases aligning to TRBD1. CDR1 and CDR2 (germline): SGHRS, YFSETQ. V trimming: 5 bases; J trimming: 6 bases; junction bases outside the gene matches: 9. This CDR3 has 16 amino acids. CDR3 in amino acids: CASRPTRDRGDEKLFF. The CDR3 DNA is TGCGCCAGCAGGCCTACCCGGGACAGGGGGGATGAAAAACTGTTTTTT. The full variable domain, in which reference TRBV5-1 and TRBJ1-4 provide the parts outside the CDR3, is KAGVTQTPRYLIKTRGQQVTLSCSPISGHRSVSWYQQTPGQGLQFLFEYFSETQRNKGNFPGRFSGRQFSNSRSEMNVSTLELGDSALYLCASRPTRDRGDEKLFFGSGTQLSVL.

This clone was recorded only once. The V gene is TRBV6-4, the J gene TRBJ1-1, with D possibly TRBD1 on 5 matching bases. Germline V gene data show CDR1 as MRHNA and CDR2 as SNTAGT. V was cut by 2 bases and J by 4 bases, with 8 bases left in between. The CDR3 length is 13 residues. The CDR3 DNA follows: TGTGCCAGCAGTGACGGTCAGGGCACTGAAGCTTTCTTT. It yields the protein CASSDGQGTEAFF.

The J gene is TRBJ1-1, the V gene TRBV25-1; 11 nucleotides align to TRBD1. Per the germline V gene, CDR1 is MGHDK and CDR2 is SYGVNS. The CDR3 has 17 amino acids. Losses at the gene ends were 4 bases for V and 4 bases for J; bases not matched to a gene: 11. CDR3 in amino acids: CASSVRGQGEVGTEAFF. CDR3 nucleotides: TGTGCCAGCAGTGTGCGGGGACAGGGGGAAGTTGGCACTGAAGCTTTCTTT.

The V and J genes are TRBV5-6 and TRBJ2-3, with D perhaps TRBD1 (6 bases). CDR1 is SGHDT and CDR2 is YYEEEE in the germline V gene. The CDR3 length is 14 residues. V lost 3 bases and J lost 5, with 13 bases in between. CDR3 sequence (DNA): TGTGCCAGCAGCTCCGGGACAATGAGAGATACGCAGTATTTT. Translating gives CASSSGTMRDTQYF.